This TCR beta chain was recovered during a study of shared clonotypes between healthy human individuals. In the study overall: Participating donors consisted of a couple of women and a few men aged 18 to 49. Per-donor plates numbered three CD4 naive, three CD4 memory, two CD8 naive and one CD8 memory.

V lost 1 base, J lost 4 bases, and 11 bases stayed unmatched. The CDR3 sequence is 17 residues long. Germline V gene data show CDR1 as MDHEN and CDR2 as SYDVKM. Sequencing was performed with immunoSEQ multiplex PCR; in TCRdb, only in-frame clones are kept and a portion is missing. The sample yields about 2,200,000 clones, approximately 94% seen once. Terminally differentiated effector memory CD45RA+ cells were left out of the naive CD8 fraction, which was CD45RO-negative and positively selected for CCR7. HIV-negative, healthy adults without recent acute infections or vaccinations were the donors. The sample taken for sequencing was naive CD8+ T cells from PBMCs. The chain joins TRBV28 to TRBJ2-3; TRBD1 matches 7 bases. The sequence was collected from a man aged 18 to 30 in good health. Some clones in this sample may be carry-over from other donors' samples. The CDR3 DNA reads as TGTGCCAGCAGTTTATCAGTTCAGGCAGGGGGACCAGATACGCAGTATTTT. Translation: CASSLSVQAGGPDTQYF.